This entry lists 27 T cell receptor beta chains sequenced from one sample in a study of beta chain features in type 1 diabetes (dated by TCRdb to 2017 to 2018). The library was generated by the immunoSEQ multiplex PCR assay. The entire amount of isolated RNA was reverse transcribed using the High Capacity cDNA Reverse Transcription Kit, so the sequenced TCRB transcripts were expressed ones. TCRdb retrieved this table from immuneACCESS and kept in-frame rearrangements only. Not all clones are present; in checked studies, unresolved V genes account for under half, and no reason is known for the remainder. For this sample there are roughly 610,000 clones; roughly 16% appear just once. Clones ranked in the top ten supply 0.07% to 0.095% of the sample. The material sequenced was naive CD4+ T cells from blood. The label giving this sample's cell subset or site can be read as: true naive CD4+ T cells. These TCRs come from a man between 18 and 29 years old in good health.

This clone was observed many times. The chain employs TRBV7-9 and TRBJ2-1; 10 bases match TRBD2. Trimming at V came to 5 bases and at J to 6 bases, leaving 4 bases not matched to a gene. The CDR3 is 14 amino acids. The germline gives CDR1 SEHNR, CDR2 FQNEAQ (reference sequence). The CDR3 DNA follows: TGTGCCAGCAGCCTCCTAGCGGGAGCCAATGAGCAGTTCTTC. Its protein product is CASSLLAGANEQFF.

This clone was observed a few times. This rearrangement joins TRBV18 to TRBJ2-3, with 9 bases identical to TRBD2. Per germline, CDR1 KGHSH and CDR2 LQKENI. The V segment lost 6 bases and the J segment 4 bases; nucleotides outside the gene matches: 5. The CDR3 extends over 14 amino acids. DNA of the CDR3: TGTGCCAGCTCCCAGGGACTAGCCTCAGATACGCAGTATTTT. Translation: CASSQGLASDTQYF. Together with reference TRBV18 and TRBJ2-3, the CDR3 gives the full variable domain: NAGVMQNPRHLVRRRGQEARLRCSPMKGHSHVYWYRQLPEEGLKFMVYLQKENIIDESGMPKERFSAEFPKEGPSILRIQQVVRGDSAAYFCASSQGLASDTQYFGPGTRLTVL.

V is TRBV7-2 and J is TRBJ2-5; TRBD1 matches 11 bases. CDR3 length: 15 residues. Germline CDR1 is SGHTA and CDR2 is FQGNSA. Unmatched junction bases numbered 5, after V lost 4 bases and J lost 4 bases. Written as DNA, the CDR3 is TGTGCCAGCAGCTCTGGACAGGGGGCGGGAGAGACCCAGTACTTC. This codes for CASSSGQGAGETQYF.

V is TRBV7-9 and J is TRBJ2-2, with D possibly being TRBD1 (5 bases). Germline loops: CDR1 SEHNR, CDR2 FQNEAQ (reference sequence). The CDR3 length is 14 residues. The V end was cut by 3 bases, the J end by 7 bases, with 12 bases between. CDR3 sequence reads: CASSLQGTDGELFF. CDR3 nucleotide sequence: TGTGCCAGCAGCTTGCAGGGTACGGACGGGGAGCTGTTTTTT.

The chain combines TRBV6-6 with TRBJ1-2, with D maybe TRBD1 (5 bases). The CDR3 covers 12 residues. The germline V gene encodes CDR1 MNHNY and CDR2 SVGAGI (reference sequence). The ends were cut back, 8 bases at V and 5 bases at J, with 12 bases in the middle. The CDR3 coding sequence is TGTGCCAGCGGGGTCAGGGAATATGGCTACACCTTC. Encoded protein: CASGVREYGYTF.

This clone occurred once. The chain has TRBV5-4 and TRBJ1-3, with D maybe TRBD1 (5 bases). The CDR3 runs 16 residues. Germline V lookup: CDR1 SGHNT, CDR2 YYREEE (reference sequence). V lost 2 bases and J 2 bases, leaving 14 bases between the germline ends. The CDR3 sequence is CASSLGGVKPGNTIYF. The CDR3 nucleotides read TGTGCCAGCAGCTTAGGAGGGGTTAAACCTGGAAACACCATATATTTT.

This clone was picked up a small number of times. This chain uses TRBV4-3 with TRBJ2-1, with 9 bases fitting TRBD2. This CDR3 has 15 residues. Germline CDR1 and CDR2: LGHNA and YSLEER. V was pared by 1 base and J by 15 bases, with 13 bases of the junction left unmatched. The CDR3 is CASSQGVAGAVRAFF. DNA for the CDR3: TGCGCCAGCAGCCAAGGGGTAGCGGGAGCTGTTAGGGCGTTCTTC.

The CDR3 is CASSQDQRPGEQYF. CDR3 DNA: TGCGCCAGCAGCCAAGATCAACGCCCGGGCGAGCAGTACTTC. This chain uses TRBV4-3 with TRBJ2-7; D is undetermined. The V end was cut by 0 bases, the J end by 6 bases, with 12 bases between. The CDR3 runs to 14 residues. Germline V gene data show CDR1 as LGHNA and CDR2 as YSLEER.

The rearrangement uses TRBV7-2 and TRBJ2-2; 7 bases map to TRBD1. The trim removed 4 bases at V and 6 bases at J, leaving 8 bases unmatched. Germline loops: CDR1 SGHTA, CDR2 FQGNSA. This CDR3 region has 15 residues. The DNA for the CDR3 is TGTGCCAGCAGCTCAAGGACAGGCCCGGCCGGGGAGCTGTTTTTT. It codes for CASSSRTGPAGELFF.

The chain employs TRBV20-1 and TRBJ2-7; weak D call: TRBD2 (5 bases). Trimming cost V 6 bases and J 6 bases, with 12 bases left between them. Germline CDR1 reads DFQATT; CDR2 reads SNEGSKA (reference sequence). This CDR3 has 11 amino acids. This chain's CDR3 is CSAGRAAEQYF. CDR3 sequence (DNA): TGCAGTGCAGGGCGGGCAGCCGAGCAGTACTTC.

This clone was seen more than once but under ten times. V usage is TRBV14 and J usage is TRBJ1-1; unclear D gene. This CDR3 comprises 15 residues. Germline CDR1 reads SGHDN; CDR2 reads FVKESK. V lost 1 base and J 1 base, leaving 10 bases between the germline ends. The CDR3 coding sequence is TGTGCCAGCAGCCAAGTAGCGGGGTCGAACACTGAAGCTTTCTTT. Translating gives CASSQVAGSNTEAFF. Full variable domain (outside the CDR3, taken from reference TRBV14 and TRBJ1-1): EAGVTQFPSHSVIEKGQTVTLRCDPISGHDNLYWYRRVMGKEIKFLLHFVKESKQDESGMPNNRFLAERTGGTYSTLKVQPAELEDSGVYFCASSQVAGSNTEAFFGQGTRLTVV.

This clone was seen a few times. V is TRBV21-1 and J is TRBJ2-5; TRBD2, the D gene given by the table, was not confirmed from the DNA. TRBV21-1 corresponds to a pseudogene. The CDR3 is made up of 13 amino acids. CDR3 DNA sequence: TGTGCCAGCAGTGTCCGCCGGAGTTGGGCCCAGTACTTC. Amino acids: CASSVRRSWAQYF.

Only a few counts were recorded for this clone. The chain uses TRBV7-2 and TRBJ2-3, with 10 bases that match TRBD2. Germline V lookup: CDR1 SGHTA, CDR2 FQGNSA. J gave up 4 bases and V 0 bases, and 4 bases lay outside the gene matches. This CDR3 is built from 16 residues. DNA of the CDR3: TGTGCCAGCAGCTTAGCGTGGCTAGCGGGGGCAGATACGCAGTATTTT. It codes for CASSLAWLAGADTQYF.

V gene TRBV2 combines with J gene TRBJ1-5; possible D gene TRBD1, 5 bases. CDR1 is SNHLY, CDR2 FYNNEI, per germline. The V end was cut by 6 bases, the J end by 4 bases, with 10 bases between. This CDR3 has 13 amino acids. The CDR3 loop is CASSGDGNQPQHF. DNA of the CDR3: TGTGCCAGCAGCGGGGACGGGAATCAGCCCCAGCATTTT.

This clone was picked up a small number of times. The V gene is TRBV7-3, the J gene TRBJ2-7, with D possibly being TRBD1 or TRBD2 (5 bases each). V was shortened by 5 bases and J by 2 bases, with 13 bases between the two germline ends. Germline V CDR1 and CDR2: SGHTA, FQGTGA. The length of the CDR3 is 14 residues. CDR3 in amino acids: CASSIQDGTYEQYF. The CDR3 region has the DNA TGTGCCAGCAGCATACAGGACGGGACCTACGAGCAGTACTTC.

V and J are TRBV7-9 and TRBJ2-7; D perhaps matches TRBD1 (7 bases). Germline CDR1 is SEHNR and CDR2 is FQNEAQ (reference sequence). The CDR3 is 14 residues long. Trimming took off 0 bases at V and 5 bases at J, with 11 bases between the two ends. The CDR3: CASSLAGGGNEQYF. The CDR3, as DNA: TGTGCCAGCAGCTTAGCTGGAGGGGGCAACGAGCAGTACTTC.

The chain uses TRBV29-1 and TRBJ1-3, with a possible D match to TRBD1 (5 bases). The CDR3 totals 13 residues. Trimming took 7 bases from V and 3 from J, leaving 13 bases between them. Germline CDR1 reads SQVTM; CDR2 reads ANQGSEA. CDR3 sequence: CSANQGGGNTIYF. In DNA, the CDR3 is TGCAGCGCGAACCAGGGAGGTGGAAACACCATATATTTT.

The rearrangement links TRBV2 to TRBJ2-1; TRBD2 matches 14 bases. The CDR3 covers 21 residues. V was pared by 3 bases and J by 5 bases, with 18 bases of the junction left unmatched. Germline CDR1 reads SNHLY; CDR2 reads FYNNEI. This CDR3 reads CASSDGLGGTSGRVAHNEQFF. The CDR3, as DNA: TGTGCCAGCAGTGATGGGCTGGGAGGGACTAGCGGGAGAGTCGCTCACAATGAGCAGTTCTTC. Complete variable domain (other parts from reference TRBV2 and TRBJ2-1): EPEVTQTPSHQVTQMGQEVILRCVPISNHLYFYWYRQILGQKVEFLVSFYNNEISEKSEIFDDQFSVERPDGSNFTLKIRSTKLEDSAMYFCASSDGLGGTSGRVAHNEQFFGPGTRLTVL.

This clone was seen a handful of times. Other DNA sequences of this sample code for an identical CDR3. The chain joins TRBV6-5 to TRBJ2-7, with D possibly being TRBD2 (5 bases). Between the trimmed V and J ends, which lost 2 bases and 6 bases, there was a span of 8 bases. The CDR3 contains 12 residues. The germline gives CDR1 MNHEY, CDR2 SVGAGI. The CDR3 region is CASSYRGGEQYF. In DNA form, the CDR3 reads TGTGCCAGCAGTTACCGGGGTGGCGAGCAGTACTTC.

In nucleotides, the CDR3 is TGTGCCAGCAATCCGGAGGTTGGACACCTCACAGATACGCAGTATTTT. It codes for CASNPEVGHLTDTQYF. The rearrangement uses TRBV5-4 and TRBJ2-3; D tentatively fits TRBD1 or TRBD2 (5 bases each). Trimming shortened V by 6 bases and J by 2 bases, and 19 bases separated the two germline ends. Looked up from germline, CDR1 is SGHNT and CDR2 is YYREEE (reference sequence). There are 16 residues in the CDR3.

This clone was picked up a small number of times. V gene TRBV18 combines with J gene TRBJ1-1; D not certain. V gave up 6 bases and J gave up 5 bases, with 13 bases separating them. The CDR3 length is 13 residues. Germline loops: CDR1 KGHSH, CDR2 LQKENI. The CDR3 is CASSPSRATEAFF. The CDR3 DNA follows: TGTGCCAGCTCCCCGTCGCGGGCTACTGAAGCTTTCTTT.

This clone was detected only a few times. This sequence joins TRBV5-6 and TRBJ2-1; 8 bases line up with TRBD1. Germline CDR1 and CDR2: SGHDT and YYEEEE. The CDR3 contains 15 residues. Trimming removed 4 bases from V and 0 bases from J; junction bases left unmatched: 3. CDR3 region: CASSITGGSYNEQFF. The CDR3, as DNA: TGTGCCAGCAGCATAACAGGGGGCTCCTACAATGAGCAGTTCTTC.

This clone has more than one count but fewer than ten. V usage is TRBV14 and J usage is TRBJ2-1; 8 nucleotides align to TRBD1. Germline CDR1 reads SGHDN; CDR2 reads FVKESK. The V and J ends lost 6 bases and 7 bases, in that order; junction bases with no gene match: 8. The CDR3 sequence is 14 residues long. The CDR3 DNA is TGTGCCAGCAGATACTCAGGGGGCGCGAATGAGCAGTTCTTC. Protein sequence: CASRYSGGANEQFF.

The chain has TRBV7-9 and TRBJ2-4; TRBD1 or TRBD2 may be the D gene (5 bases each). The V end lost 8 bases, the J end lost 1 base, and 24 bases lay between the germline ends. This CDR3 comprises 18 residues. Germline-derived CDR1 and CDR2 are SEHNR and FQNEAQ (reference sequence). The CDR3: CASGSNRGSPLAKNIQYF. As DNA, the CDR3 is TGTGCCAGCGGATCTAACCGGGGCTCTCCTTTGGCCAAAAACATTCAGTACTTC. Combining the CDR3 with reference TRBV7-9 and TRBJ2-4 gives the whole variable domain DTGVSQNPRHKITKRGQNVTFRCDPISEHNRLYWYRQTLGQGPEFLTYFQNEAQLEKSRLLSDRFSAERPKGSFSTLEIQRTEQGDSAMYLCASGSNRGSPLAKNIQYFGAGTRLSVL.

V gene TRBV5-6 combines with J gene TRBJ1-2; weak D call: TRBD1 (6 bases). Germline CDR1 SGHDT, CDR2 YYEEEE. The CDR3 contains 15 residues. Trimming took off 4 bases at V and 3 bases at J, with 16 bases between the two ends. In nucleotides, the CDR3 is TGTGCCAGCAGCCCGAGGCGGGGGCTATACTATGGCTACACCTTC. It yields the protein CASSPRRGLYYGYTF.

This rearrangement joins TRBV5-1 to TRBJ1-6; TRBD1 might be the D (5 bases). V lost 3 bases and J lost 11, with 12 bases in between. The CDR3 is 13 residues long. Germline V CDR1 and CDR2: SGHRS, YFSETQ. CDR3 loop: CASSWDARPPLHF. The CDR3 region has the DNA TGCGCCAGCAGCTGGGACGCCCGGCCACCCCTCCACTTT.

This clone showed up just a few times. This sample includes further DNA sequences coding for the same CDR3. The chain recombines TRBV27 with TRBJ1-1; D remains ambiguous. The CDR3 is made up of 14 amino acids. The germline gives CDR1 MNHEY, CDR2 SMNVEV (reference sequence). The V end lost 3 bases, the J end lost 0 bases, and 8 bases lay between the germline ends. The CDR3 reads CASSLRSLNTEAFF. In DNA form, the CDR3 reads TGTGCCAGCAGTTTGAGGTCATTGAACACTGAAGCTTTCTTT.